This record concerns one TCR beta chain sequence. Its specificity is not known. TCRdb keeps only in-frame clones here, not all; method: immunoSEQ multiplex PCR. Among about 120,000 clones listed, approximately 90% were seen once. J gave up 0 bases and V 10 bases, and 4 bases lay outside the gene matches. The V gene's germline CDR1 is MNHEY and CDR2 SMNVEV (reference sequence). The CDR3 sequence is 14 residues long. The entry originates in a study of T cell responses to AZD1222 COVID-19 vaccine. The wider study: Analyses pooled second doses at about 4 or about 12 weeks.

Study-wide findings and caveats: Researchers report vaccine-associated CD4 TCRs spanning spike, with dominance at 160-218 and 743-854. Regions left unmutated in variants are reportedly the target of nearly half of spike-specific TCRs. There were mostly white British donors and more females than males, and clonal diversity was possibly underestimated.

V usage is TRBV27 and J usage is TRBJ2-1; 9 bases line up with TRBD1. This receptor was taken from an adult in good health. The sample consisted of peripheral blood, taken on day 0 of AZD1222 vaccination. The CDR3 reads CATQGQGSYNEQFF. DNA for the CDR3: TGTGCCACCCAGGGACAGGGCTCCTACAATGAGCAGTTCTTC.